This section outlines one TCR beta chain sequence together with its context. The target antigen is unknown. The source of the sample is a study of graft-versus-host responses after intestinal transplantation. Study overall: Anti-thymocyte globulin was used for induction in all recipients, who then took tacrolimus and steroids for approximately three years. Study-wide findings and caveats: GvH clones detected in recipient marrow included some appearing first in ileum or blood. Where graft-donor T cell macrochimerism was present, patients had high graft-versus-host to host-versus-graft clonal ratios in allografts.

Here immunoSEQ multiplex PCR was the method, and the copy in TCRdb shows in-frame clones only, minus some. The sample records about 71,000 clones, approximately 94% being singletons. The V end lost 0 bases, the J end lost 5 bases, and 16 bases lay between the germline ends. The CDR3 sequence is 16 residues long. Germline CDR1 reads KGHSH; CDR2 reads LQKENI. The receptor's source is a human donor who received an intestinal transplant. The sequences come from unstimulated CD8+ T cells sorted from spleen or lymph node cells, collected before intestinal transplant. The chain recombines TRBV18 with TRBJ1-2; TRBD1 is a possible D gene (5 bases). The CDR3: CASSPPGGDPRYGYTF. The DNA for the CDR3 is TGTGCCAGCTCACCACCCGGCGGGGACCCTAGGTATGGCTACACCTTC.